The rows below give T cell receptor beta chains drawn from one sample of a study of T-cell memory formation after mild COVID-19. TCRdb recomputed calls from the 5' RACE reads with MiXCR, one row per CDR3 protein. The data contain 260,000 or so distinct CDR3 sequences, roughly a sixth of them singletons. What was sequenced was PBMCs or a T cell subset sorted from them (not recorded which). Receptor source: a man younger than 35 who had mild COVID-19 (a few samples of this study predate the infection). Cell type and time point are not known. CDR3s include the opening cysteine and the closing phenylalanine or tryptophan. The D gene is left open where the match is weak. Only some rows state a clone size, as once, few, many or a class for expanded clones.

D,J,size,V,DNA,CDR3
NA,TRBJ1-5,few,TRBV6-2/TRBV6-3,TGTGCCAGCAGTTACCTCCCCGGCCTCACCGGAGCGAGTTATCAGCCCCAGCATTTT,CASSYLPGLTGASYQPQHF
TRBD1,TRBJ1-1,NA,TRBV7-6,TGTGCCAGCAGCTTCAACCGGGACAGGGAACCTGAAGCTTTCTTT,CASSFNRDREPEAFF
TRBD1,TRBJ1-4,NA,TRBV20-1,TGCAGTGCTAGAGATCCGACAGGGGCGGCTGAAAAACTGTTTTTT,CSARDPTGAAEKLFF
NA,TRBJ2-2,NA,TRBV7-2,TGTGCCAGCAGCCGGACAGATGGCACCGGGGAGCTGTTTTTT,CASSRTDGTGELFF
NA,TRBJ2-1,many,TRBV12-3/TRBV12-4,TGTGCCAGCGGTAGGGGCTACAATGAGCAGTTCTTC,CASGRGYNEQFF
NA,TRBJ2-5,few,TRBV7-6,TGTGCCAGCAGCTCGATTCTGCGGGGGCTGTTGGAATCCCAAGAGACCCAGTACTTC,CASSSILRGLLESQETQYF
NA,TRBJ1-4,few,TRBV5-1,TGCGCCAGCAGCCCGGGACACCTGGCGGGTGAAAAACTGTTTTTT,CASSPGHLAGEKLFF
TRBD2,TRBJ2-3,few,TRBV28,TGTGCCAGCACCGATACTAGCGGGGGCCCCGGAGATACGCAGTATTTT,CASTDTSGGPGDTQYF
TRBD1,TRBJ2-7,NA,TRBV4-1,TGCGCCAGCAGCCAAGATGGGCAGGGGGCATCCTACGAGCAGTACTTC,CASSQDGQGASYEQYF
NA,TRBJ2-4,NA,TRBV20-1,TGCAGTGCACTAGGAATAAGCATTCAGTACTTC,CSALGISIQYF
NA,TRBJ1-6,few,TRBV7-9,TGTGCCAGCAGCTTATTCGGGTATAATTCACCCCTCCACTTT,CASSLFGYNSPLHF
TRBD2,TRBJ2-1,many,TRBV7-9,TGTGCCAGCAGCTTACTAGCGGGGGGCCACAATGAGCAGTTCTTC,CASSLLAGGHNEQFF
NA,TRBJ2-4,few,TRBV10-1,TGCGCCAGCAGTCCCCAGGGAGCCAAAAACATTCAGTACTTC,CASSPQGAKNIQYF
NA,TRBJ2-3,many,TRBV11-2,TGTGCCAGCAGCAAATTAGGAATTACGCAGTATTTT,CASSKLGITQYF
NA,TRBJ2-5,many,TRBV4-1,TGCGCCAGCAGTGGAGACGGGTTCTCTGCGCCCGAGACCCAGTACTTC,CASSGDGFSAPETQYF
NA,TRBJ2-5,NA,TRBV5-1,TGCGCCAGCAGCTTGGATGCAGGGTCGCAAGAGACCCAGTACTTC,CASSLDAGSQETQYF
NA,TRBJ1-1,few,TRBV4-3,TGCGCCAGCAGCCCTCAGTCCCGGAGTTGGGGTGGAACTGAAGCTTTCTTT,CASSPQSRSWGGTEAFF
NA,TRBJ1-1,NA,TRBV6-5,TGTGCCAGCAGTTACTCGGGGGCAGGGTTGAACACTGAAGCTTTCTTT,CASSYSGAGLNTEAFF
NA,TRBJ1-6,few,TRBV5-6,TGTGCCAGCAGCTTGGGTGGGTTTCGATCACCCCTCCACTTT,CASSLGGFRSPLHF
TRBD1,TRBJ1-2,NA,TRBV7-8,TGTGCCAGCAGCTTACGAGACAGGGAGGAGCCCTTCTATGGCTACACCTTC,CASSLRDREEPFYGYTF
TRBD1,TRBJ1-2,NA,TRBV6-5,TGTGCCAGCAGAGACCCGGGACAGTACTATGGCTACACCTTC,CASRDPGQYYGYTF
NA,TRBJ1-2,NA,TRBV4-3,TGCGCCAGCAGCCAAGGGTTCGGGGAGGACGGGGGCTACACCTTC,CASSQGFGEDGGYTF
NA,TRBJ2-3,many,TRBV12-3/TRBV12-4,TGTGCCAGCAGGTCAGACAGGCCACCTAGCACAGATACGCAGTATTTT,CASRSDRPPSTDTQYF
NA,TRBJ1-5,NA,TRBV7-2,TGTGCCAGCAGCTTAGGGCCGACCCATGGGCAGCCCCAGCATTTT,CASSLGPTHGQPQHF
TRBD2,TRBJ2-5,few,TRBV7-7,TGTGCCAGCAGCTTCGGACTAGCGGGGGGGCCGGAGACCCAGTACTTC,CASSFGLAGGPETQYF
TRBD1,TRBJ2-7,many,TRBV4-3,TGCGCCAGCAGCCAAAACAGGGGATACGAGCAGTACTTC,CASSQNRGYEQYF
NA,TRBJ1-1,few,TRBV11-2,TGTGCCAGCAGCTTAGCAGACAGCGTGTTTAGAGCTTTCTTT,CASSLADSVFRAFF
NA,TRBJ2-2,NA,TRBV28,TGTGCCAGCAGCTCCTTCAAGTCGGGGGAGCTGTTTTTT,CASSSFKSGELFF
NA,TRBJ2-7,NA,TRBV3-1,TGTGCCAGCAGCCAAGGAGCCCTCGGGCAGTACTTC,CASSQGALGQYF
NA,TRBJ2-5,NA,TRBV7-2,TGTGCCAGCAGCTTAGTTGCAGGGTCTCGAGTAGAGACCCAGTACTTC,CASSLVAGSRVETQYF
NA,TRBJ1-2,NA,TRBV20-1,TGCAGTGCTAGCACCTATGGCTACACCTTC,CSASTYGYTF
NA,TRBJ2-5,many,TRBV5-1,TGCGCCAGCAGCTTGACTCCGGGGACCCAGTACTTC,CASSLTPGTQYF
TRBD2,TRBJ2-5,few,TRBV29-1,TGCAGCGTTGATGGGGGGGTCGAGACCCAGTACTTC,CSVDGGVETQYF
NA,TRBJ2-2,NA,TRBV20-1,TGCAGTGCTTGGACCACGAACACCGGGGAGCTGTTTTTT,CSAWTTNTGELFF
TRBD1,TRBJ1-1,few,TRBV9,TGTGCCAGCACCCGGGACAGGGCGAACACTGAAGCTTTCTTT,CASTRDRANTEAFF
NA,TRBJ2-7,NA,TRBV12-3/TRBV12-4,TGTGCCAGCAGTTTCACGACAGGTCCGATCCAGTACTTC,CASSFTTGPIQYF
TRBD1,TRBJ1-5,NA,TRBV7-9,TGTGCCAGCAGCTTATGGGCAGGGGGCGGATTTCAGCCCCAGCATTTT,CASSLWAGGGFQPQHF
NA,TRBJ1-6,NA,TRBV7-3,TGTGCCAGCAGCGATAAGGGGGACCCCTATAATTCACCCCTCCACTTT,CASSDKGDPYNSPLHF
TRBD2,TRBJ2-2,few,TRBV11-2,TGTGCCAGCAGGGCTGGGACTAGCGGGGGCGTCGGGGAGCTGTTTTTT,CASRAGTSGGVGELFF
NA,TRBJ2-1,NA,TRBV7-9,TGTGCCACCGCACCCGGGGACACCTATCTCGATGAGCAGTTCTTC,CATAPGDTYLDEQFF
NA,TRBJ1-4,once,TRBV5-1,TGCGCCAGCAGATCGCTCCCAACTAATGAAAAACTGTTTTTT,CASRSLPTNEKLFF
NA,TRBJ2-4,few,TRBV27,TGTGCCAGCAGTCGGAACAGGGTAGCCAAAAACATTCAGTACTTC,CASSRNRVAKNIQYF
NA,TRBJ2-5,many,TRBV5-1,TGCGCCAGCAGCTCCCGGGGGGCCGGTGAGACCCAGTACTTC,CASSSRGAGETQYF
NA,TRBJ1-3,NA,TRBV12-5,TGTGCTAGTGGTTTGATTATCGGGGGCGGCAGGAGGTATTCTGGAAACACCATATATTTT,CASGLIIGGGRRYSGNTIYF
NA,TRBJ1-5,many,TRBV4-3,TGCGCCAGCAGCCAAGATTTTAAGCAGCCCCAGCATTTT,CASSQDFKQPQHF
TRBD1,TRBJ1-2,NA,TRBV29-1,TGCAGCGTGACAGGGCCTAACTATGGCTACACCTTC,CSVTGPNYGYTF
NA,TRBJ2-3,NA,TRBV5-1,TGCGCCAGCAGGCCTCAGGGGTCAGATACGCAGTATTTT,CASRPQGSDTQYF
NA,TRBJ2-5,NA,TRBV21-1,TGTGCCAGCAGCAACGATACAGGAAGGGGAGAGACCCAGTACTTC,CASSNDTGRGETQYF
NA,TRBJ2-7,NA,TRBV5-1,TGCGCCAGCAGCCCTCACGGCTCCTACGAGCAGTACTTC,CASSPHGSYEQYF
NA,TRBJ1-1,NA,TRBV6-1,TGTGCCAGCGGGGCCTACCTTGGCACTGAAGCTTTCTTT,CASGAYLGTEAFF
NA,TRBJ2-2,NA,TRBV4-3,TGCGCCAGCAGCCAATCCGCCTCTCCGATGTCCCCCGGGGAGCTGTTTTTT,CASSQSASPMSPGELFF
NA,TRBJ2-6,once,TRBV5-6,TGTGCCAGCAGCCCCGCATTTTTGGCCAACGTCCTGACTTTC,CASSPAFLANVLTF